A single sample is the source of the 10 T cell receptor beta chains below, sequenced in a study of blood T cells in healthy people across ages. Alongside a J-beta primer mix, a sample-barcoded 5' primer served in a second PCR lasting about 7 to 12 cycles. TCRdb used MiXCR to reprocess the 5' RACE reads, holding one entry per CDR3 protein. Here the sample spans approximately 1.5 million distinct CDR3 sequences, approximately 32% being singletons. Material for sequencing was blood. The receptors derive from a woman aged 30 to 39 in good health.

This clonotype was seen a few times. V usage is TRBV5-1 and J usage is TRBJ2-7; 7 nucleotides agree with TRBD2. The CDR3 totals 15 residues. Germline V lookup: CDR1 SGHRS, CDR2 YFSETQ. V trimming: 3 bases; J trimming: 0 bases; junction bases outside the gene matches: 6. CDR3 in amino acids: CASSSLPGGSYEQYF. CDR3 sequence (DNA): TGCGCCAGCAGCTCCCTCCCGGGGGGCTCCTACGAGCAGTACTTC. Full variable domain (outside the CDR3, taken from reference TRBV5-1 and TRBJ2-7): KAGVTQTPRYLIKTRGQQVTLSCSPISGHRSVSWYQQTPGQGLQFLFEYFSETQRNKGNFPGRFSGRQFSNSRSEMNVSTLELGDSALYLCASSSLPGGSYEQYFGPGTRLTVT.

As regards this clonotype: At one end, the junction sequence differs from germline, possibly due to a read error. V and J are TRBV10-3 and TRBJ2-1, with 8 bases lining up with TRBD2. The CDR3 loop spans 15 amino acids. Germline assignment: CDR1 ENHRY and CDR2 SYGVKD. CDR3 coding DNA: TGTGCCATCAGGGAGCGGGGGAGCTCCTACAGTGAGCAGTTCTTC. Translating it yields CAIRERGSSYSEQFF.

The chain links TRBV27 to TRBJ2-1; 8 bases map to TRBD1. This CDR3 contains 15 residues. Germline CDR1 MNHEY, CDR2 SMNVEV (reference sequence). The junction had 3 bases not matched to a gene; V was cut back by 5 bases and J by 0 bases. The CDR3 region is CASSLTGASYNEQFF. In nucleotides, the CDR3 is TGTGCCAGCAGTCTGACAGGGGCCTCCTACAATGAGCAGTTCTTC.

The chain carries TRBV27 and TRBJ1-1; perhaps TRBD1 as D (5 bases). CDR3 length: 15 amino acids. Germline-derived CDR1 and CDR2 are MNHEY and SMNVEV (reference sequence). The ends were cut back, 2 bases at V and 3 bases at J, with 13 bases in the middle. The CDR3 coding sequence is TGTGCCAGCAGTTTAGGGACCGCAACTGACACTGAAGCTTTCTTT. Protein product: CASSLGTATDTEAFF.

The chain employs TRBV20-1 and TRBJ2-3; weak D call: TRBD1 (6 bases). V gave up 5 bases and J gave up 4 bases, with 22 bases separating them. The CDR3 runs 16 residues. Germline V gene data show CDR1 as DFQATT and CDR2 as SNEGSKA (reference sequence). The CDR3 DNA reads as TGCAGTGCTCCACGGGACACCCGATTGTGGGCAGATACGCAGTATTTT. This translates into CSAPRDTRLWADTQYF.

The rearrangement joins TRBV12-3 or TRBV12-4 to TRBJ2-1, with a possible D match to TRBD2 (5 bases). The CDR3 totals 14 residues. Trimming took off 6 bases at V and 8 bases at J, with 17 bases between the two ends. CDR3 nucleotide sequence: TGTGCCAGCAGCCAGAATACTAGGGCGTATGAGCAGTTCTTC. It yields the protein CASSQNTRAYEQFF.

V usage is TRBV15 and J usage is TRBJ2-1; D is possibly TRBD1 (6 bases). Germline lookup yields CDR1 LNHNV and CDR2 YYDKDF (reference sequence). The CDR3 is 16 residues long. Between the trimmed V and J ends, which lost 1 base and 2 bases, there was a span of 12 bases. The CDR3 loop reads CATSRGTAETYNEQFF. The CDR3 bases are TGTGCCACCAGCAGAGGGACAGCGGAGACCTACAATGAGCAGTTCTTC.

This clonotype came up a few times. V gene TRBV9 combines with J gene TRBJ2-5; D call uncertain. The germline V gene encodes CDR1 SGDLS and CDR2 YYNGEE. V shed 4 bases and J shed 1 base, with 17 bases lying between them. The CDR3 loop spans 16 amino acids. The CDR3 protein is CASSPQEGMAQETQYF. The CDR3 coding sequence is TGTGCCAGCAGCCCCCAGGAAGGCATGGCCCAAGAGACCCAGTACTTC.

The chain has TRBV9 and TRBJ1-2; the match to TRBD1 covers 11 bases. The CDR3 consists of 15 residues. J was trimmed by 7 bases and V by 0 bases; bases with no gene match: 5. The germline gives CDR1 SGDLS, CDR2 YYNGEE. The CDR3: CASSVGDGTGGGYTF. The CDR3 coding sequence is TGTGCCAGCAGCGTAGGAGATGGGACAGGGGGTGGCTACACCTTC.

The chain combines TRBV28 with TRBJ2-1; 10 bases fit TRBD1. There are 15 residues in the CDR3. With V trimmed by 7 bases and J by 8 bases, 11 bases remained unmatched. Germline CDR1 is MDHEN and CDR2 is SYDVKM. The CDR3 loop is CASTHRDRGFDEQFF. For the CDR3, the DNA is TGTGCCAGCACCCACCGGGACAGGGGATTCGATGAGCAGTTCTTC.